This is a list of T cell receptor beta chains from one sample in a study of blood T cell repertoires in COVID-19. Sequencing used immunoSEQ multiplex PCR; TCRdb keeps in-frame clones, though not all of them. The sample gives about 75,000 clones, around 90% of which show up once; roughly 19% is in the top ten. The specimen was peripheral blood. The origin of the receptors is a human donor in a cohort sampled during active COVID-19. Both conserved end residues are part of each CDR3.

TRBV6-2/TRBV6-3,TRBJ2-7,CASSLGQLSTYEQYF
TRBV5-5,TRBJ1-2,CASSLRSGTGLNYGYTF
TRBV28,TRBJ2-4,CASSFPAGQGSIVAKNIQYF
TRBV6-2/TRBV6-3,TRBJ1-1,CASSYVQGNTEAFF
TRBV9,TRBJ2-3,CASSVDVGGRHPDTQYF
TRBV6-2/TRBV6-3,TRBJ2-3,CASSYVTSGDTQYF
TRBV6-6,TRBJ1-5,CASSYGGEGDQPQHF
TRBV5-4,TRBJ1-2,CASSFLAGTNYGYTF
TRBV18,TRBJ1-1,CASSVLGQDTEAFF
TRBV3-1/TRBV3-2,TRBJ1-2,CASSDRFYGYTF
TRBV6-5,TRBJ2-1,CASTRDSSYNEQFF
TRBV6-1,TRBJ2-2,CASKGESNTGELFF
TRBV19,TRBJ1-4,CASSKPTATNEKLFF
TRBV7-8,TRBJ1-1,CASSPRTGGIMNTEAFF
TRBV2,TRBJ1-1,CASKGHMNTEAFF
TRBV19,TRBJ2-4,CASSEGSWGLAKNIQYF
TRBV7-8,TRBJ2-7,CASSLALGDSAIDEQYF
TRBV7-9,TRBJ2-3,CASRLGASDLDTQYF
TRBV15,TRBJ2-7,CATSRVGGFSYEQYF
TRBV24-1,TRBJ1-4,CATSDGGADNEQLFF
TRBV5-6,TRBJ1-1,CASSLWGRDSSAEAFF
TRBV14,TRBJ1-2,CASSQAYYGYTF
TRBV27,TRBJ2-3,CASSSLGQRSTDTQYF
TRBV5-5,TRBJ1-1,CASSFEGAEAFF
TRBV19,TRBJ2-1,CASSIRGGGSYNEQFF
TRBV7-2,TRBJ2-7,CASSLSGTAGREQYF
TRBV5-1,TRBJ2-2,CASSPSGGITGELFF
TRBV27,TRBJ2-1,CASSFRKTTTYNEQFF
TRBV5-6,TRBJ1-1,CASSLGQLDTEAFF
TRBV28,TRBJ1-1,CATLDRVGTEAFF
TRBV7-9,TRBJ1-1,CASSLYTEAFF
TRBV10-1,TRBJ2-3,CASSGESGGAVDTQYF
TRBV5-1,TRBJ1-1,CASSAGTGDPLNTEAFF
TRBV20-1,TRBJ1-4,CSASRSEKLFF
TRBV12-5,TRBJ1-1,CASTLYGGSVNTEAFF
TRBV7-8,TRBJ1-1,CASSLGGGLAGTEAFF
TRBV6-4,TRBJ1-2,CASSDPGGGYTF
TRBV19,TRBJ2-1,CASSIAPGMNEQFF
TRBV7-9,TRBJ2-5,CASSSSGGETQYF
TRBV27,TRBJ1-2,CASSLDSLYGYTF
TRBV5-5,TRBJ1-5,CASSLTGYLNQPQHF
TRBV2,TRBJ1-5,CASSHQGVDQPQHF
TRBV18,TRBJ1-1,CASSPPGDTEAFF
TRBV5-1,TRBJ1-2,CASSRGQLYGYTF
TRBV7-2,TRBJ1-2,CASSPSYGYTF
TRBV2,TRBJ2-5,CASSSGLAMGETQYF
TRBV6-5,TRBJ2-2,CASSYATDRGTGELFF
TRBV30,TRBJ1-5,CAWSGAYSNQPQHF
TRBV12-3/TRBV12-4,TRBJ1-2,CASSQGQGYGYTF
TRBV7-3,TRBJ1-2,CASSLGTGGFGYTF
TRBV2,TRBJ1-2,CASSRDRRNYGYTF
TRBV28,TRBJ2-5,CASSLAGGPKTQYF